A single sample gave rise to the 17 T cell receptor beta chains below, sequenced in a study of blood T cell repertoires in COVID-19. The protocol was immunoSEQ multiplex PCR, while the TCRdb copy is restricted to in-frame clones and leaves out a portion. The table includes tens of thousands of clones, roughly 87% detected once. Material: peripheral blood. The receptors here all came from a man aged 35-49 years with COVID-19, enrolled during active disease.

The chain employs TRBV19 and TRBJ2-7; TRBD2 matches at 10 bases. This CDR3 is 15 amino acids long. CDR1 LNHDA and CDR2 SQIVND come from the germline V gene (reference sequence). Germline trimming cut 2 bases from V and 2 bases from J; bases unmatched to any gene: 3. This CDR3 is CASSIILAGAYEQYF. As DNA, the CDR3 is TGTGCCAGTAGTATAATTCTAGCGGGGGCCTACGAGCAGTACTTC.

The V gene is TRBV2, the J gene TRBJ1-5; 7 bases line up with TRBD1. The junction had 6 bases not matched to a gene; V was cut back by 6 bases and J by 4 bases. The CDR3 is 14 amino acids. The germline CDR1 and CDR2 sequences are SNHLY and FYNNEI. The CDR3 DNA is TGTGCCAGCAGGCTCGGGACAGCTAATCAGCCCCAGCATTTT. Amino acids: CASRLGTANQPQHF.

The CDR3 loop reads CASLPPGGLATNEKLFF. DNA of the CDR3: TGTGCCAGCTTGCCCCCAGGGGGTCTGGCAACTAATGAAAAACTGTTTTTT. The chain has TRBV18 and TRBJ1-4, with 7 positions matching TRBD1. Germline trimming cut 7 bases from V and 0 bases from J; bases unmatched to any gene: 11. The length of the CDR3 is 17 residues. CDR1 is KGHSH and CDR2 is LQKENI in the germline V gene.

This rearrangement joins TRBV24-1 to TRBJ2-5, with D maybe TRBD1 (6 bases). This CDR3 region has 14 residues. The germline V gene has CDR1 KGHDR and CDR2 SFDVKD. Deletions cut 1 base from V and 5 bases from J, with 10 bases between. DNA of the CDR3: TGTGCCACCAGTGATTTATCAGGGGCTGAGACCCAGTACTTC. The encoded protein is CATSDLSGAETQYF.

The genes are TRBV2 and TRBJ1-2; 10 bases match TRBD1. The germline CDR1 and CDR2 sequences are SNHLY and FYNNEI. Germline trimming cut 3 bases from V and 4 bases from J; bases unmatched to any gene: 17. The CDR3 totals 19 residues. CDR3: CASSDDWSIWTGGTYGYTF. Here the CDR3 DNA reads TGTGCCAGCAGTGATGATTGGTCGATATGGACAGGGGGTACCTATGGCTACACCTTC.

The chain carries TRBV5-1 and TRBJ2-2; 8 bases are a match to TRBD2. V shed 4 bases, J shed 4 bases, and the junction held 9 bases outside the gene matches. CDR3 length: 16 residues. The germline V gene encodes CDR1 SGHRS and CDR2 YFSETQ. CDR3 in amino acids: CASSPRGLEGTGELFF. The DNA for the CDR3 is TGCGCCAGCAGCCCCCGGGGACTAGAGGGCACCGGGGAGCTGTTTTTT.

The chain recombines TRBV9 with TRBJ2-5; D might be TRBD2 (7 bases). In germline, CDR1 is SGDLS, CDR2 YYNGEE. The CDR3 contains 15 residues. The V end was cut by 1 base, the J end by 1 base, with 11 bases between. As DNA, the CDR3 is TGTGCCAGCAGCGTATCGGGGGGCCTCCAAGAGACCCAGTACTTC. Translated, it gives CASSVSGGLQETQYF.

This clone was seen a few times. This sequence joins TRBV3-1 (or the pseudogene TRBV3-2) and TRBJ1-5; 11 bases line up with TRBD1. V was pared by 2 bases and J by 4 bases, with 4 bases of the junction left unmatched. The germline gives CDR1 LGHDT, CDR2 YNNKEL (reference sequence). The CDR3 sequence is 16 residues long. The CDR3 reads CASSQSGTGGNQPQHF. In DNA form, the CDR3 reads TGTGCCAGCAGCCAATCCGGGACAGGGGGTAATCAGCCCCAGCATTTT.

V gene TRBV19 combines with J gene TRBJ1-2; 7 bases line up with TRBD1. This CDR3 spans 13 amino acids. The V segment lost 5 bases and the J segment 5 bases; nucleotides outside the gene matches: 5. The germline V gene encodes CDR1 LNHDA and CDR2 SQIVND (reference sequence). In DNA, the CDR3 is TGTGCCAGTAGTCCGACAGGGAAGTATGGCTACACCTTC. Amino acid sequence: CASSPTGKYGYTF.

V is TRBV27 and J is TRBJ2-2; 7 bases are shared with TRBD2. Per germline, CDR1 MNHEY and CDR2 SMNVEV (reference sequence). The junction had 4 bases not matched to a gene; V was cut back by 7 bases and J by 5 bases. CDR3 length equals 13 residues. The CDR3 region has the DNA TGTGCCAGCACATGGGGGGGGACCGGGGAGCTGTTTTTT. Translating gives CASTWGGTGELFF.

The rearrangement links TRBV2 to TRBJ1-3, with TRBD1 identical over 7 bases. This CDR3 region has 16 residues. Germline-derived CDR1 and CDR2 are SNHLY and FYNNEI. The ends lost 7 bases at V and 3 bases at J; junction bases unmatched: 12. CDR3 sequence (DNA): TGTGCCAGCATCCAGGACAGGACGTTTGGTGGAAACACCATATATTTT. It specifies CASIQDRTFGGNTIYF.

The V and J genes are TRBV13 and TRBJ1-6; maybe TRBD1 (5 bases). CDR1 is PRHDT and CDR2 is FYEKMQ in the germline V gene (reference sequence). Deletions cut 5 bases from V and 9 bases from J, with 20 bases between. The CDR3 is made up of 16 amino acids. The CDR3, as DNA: TGTGCCAGCAGCAATCGGCAGGGCATCAAGGGTTCACCCCTCCACTTT. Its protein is CASSNRQGIKGSPLHF.

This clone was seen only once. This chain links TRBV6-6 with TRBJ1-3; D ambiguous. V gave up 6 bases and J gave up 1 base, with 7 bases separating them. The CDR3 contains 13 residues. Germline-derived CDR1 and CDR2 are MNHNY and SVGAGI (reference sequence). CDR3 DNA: TGTGCCAGCAGGAGGGAATCTGGAAACACCATATATTTT. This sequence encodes CASRRESGNTIYF.

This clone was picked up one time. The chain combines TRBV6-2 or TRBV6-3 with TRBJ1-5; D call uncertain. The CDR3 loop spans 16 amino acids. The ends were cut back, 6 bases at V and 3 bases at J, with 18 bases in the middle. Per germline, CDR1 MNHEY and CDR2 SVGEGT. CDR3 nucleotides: TGTGCCAGCAGCCACCCCCTATTTGGGCTCAATCAGCCCCAGCATTTT. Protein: CASSHPLFGLNQPQHF.

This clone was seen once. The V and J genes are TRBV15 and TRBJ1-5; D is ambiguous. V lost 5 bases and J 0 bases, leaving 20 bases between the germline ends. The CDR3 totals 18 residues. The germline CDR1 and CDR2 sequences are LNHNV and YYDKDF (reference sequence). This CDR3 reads CATSSLRSGSISNQPQHF. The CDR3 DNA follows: TGTGCCACCAGCTCCCTAAGGTCGGGGAGTATTAGCAATCAGCCCCAGCATTTT.

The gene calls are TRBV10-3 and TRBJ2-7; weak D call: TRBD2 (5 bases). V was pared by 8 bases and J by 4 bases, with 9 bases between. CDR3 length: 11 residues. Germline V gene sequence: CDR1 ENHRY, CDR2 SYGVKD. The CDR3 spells CAIGSEYEQYF. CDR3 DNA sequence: TGTGCCATCGGGAGCGAGTACGAGCAGTACTTC.

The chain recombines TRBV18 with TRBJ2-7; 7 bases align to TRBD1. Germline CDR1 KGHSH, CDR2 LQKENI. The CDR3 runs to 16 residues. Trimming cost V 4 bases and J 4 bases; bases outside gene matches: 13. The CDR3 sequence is CASSLNQAQGEYEQYF. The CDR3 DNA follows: TGTGCCAGCTCACTTAACCAGGCCCAGGGGGAGTACGAGCAGTACTTC. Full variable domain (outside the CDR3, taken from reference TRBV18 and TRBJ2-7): NAGVMQNPRHLVRRRGQEARLRCSPMKGHSHVYWYRQLPEEGLKFMVYLQKENIIDESGMPKERFSAEFPKEGPSILRIQQVVRGDSAAYFCASSLNQAQGEYEQYFGPGTRLTVT.